Listed below are T cell receptor beta chains from one sample, sequenced in a study of OX40 agonist ivuxolimab in advanced cancers. This table comes from immunoSEQ multiplex PCR, and its TCRdb copy is limited to in-frame clones, with some not included. The sample shows about 14,000 clones, over 75% of them seen only once. The sequences come from CD4+ or CD8+ T cells sorted from blood, collected in a trial of the OX40 agonist ivuxolimab. These receptors originate from an adult with an advanced solid tumor such as melanoma, head and neck, liver or kidney cancer. Each CDR3 is given without its conserved first and last residue. The size entry is marked missing in some rows and otherwise reads once, few, many or a size class.

j_call,clone_size,v_call,cdr3_length,cdr3_aa
TRBJ2-1,.,TRBV7-2,11,ASSQPSGNEQF
TRBJ2-7,.,TRBV11-2,12,ASKPSGTYYEQY
TRBJ2-1,few,TRBV6-4,14,ASSDSAGQGAGEQF
TRBJ1-1,few,TRBV19,13,ASSPPDSSNTEAF
TRBJ2-7,once,TRBV4-1,12,ASSQGDSSYEQY
TRBJ2-7,.,TRBV4-2,13,ASSQDQGASYEQY
TRBJ1-1,.,TRBV5-8,15,ASSLDPVIFSGVRAF
TRBJ2-7,.,TRBV5-4,13,ASSLTPDLSYEQY
TRBJ1-2,.,TRBV6-1,11,ASNREGDYGYT
TRBJ2-5,.,TRBV6-5,10,ASSPDSLEQY
.,.,TRBV21-1,11,ASSQENRDEQY
TRBJ2-7,.,TRBV20-1,9,SAGESYEQY
TRBJ2-1,.,TRBV28,12,ASSQRTEYNEQF
TRBJ2-5,.,TRBV27,14,ASSPRLAGAKETQY
TRBJ1-2,.,TRBV4-1,12,ASSPLEKGRGYT
TRBJ1-2,.,TRBV10-3,13,AISERPGLSYGYT
TRBJ2-5,.,TRBV7-9,12,ASSLEVGSETQY
TRBJ2-2,.,TRBV6-4,10,ASSEDTGELF
TRBJ2-7,.,TRBV2,12,ASSVTGPGYEQY
TRBJ1-6,few,TRBV7-9,15,ASSSSLETAWGSPLH
TRBJ1-2,.,TRBV6-1,14,ASSETGRFMIYGYT
TRBJ2-1,.,TRBV2,12,ASKPTGSYNEQF
TRBJ2-7,.,TRBV5-7,13,ASSTTSGRALEQY
TRBJ1-4,.,TRBV5-4,13,ASSLQETTNEKLF
TRBJ1-2,.,TRBV7-9,11,ASSWAGNYGYT